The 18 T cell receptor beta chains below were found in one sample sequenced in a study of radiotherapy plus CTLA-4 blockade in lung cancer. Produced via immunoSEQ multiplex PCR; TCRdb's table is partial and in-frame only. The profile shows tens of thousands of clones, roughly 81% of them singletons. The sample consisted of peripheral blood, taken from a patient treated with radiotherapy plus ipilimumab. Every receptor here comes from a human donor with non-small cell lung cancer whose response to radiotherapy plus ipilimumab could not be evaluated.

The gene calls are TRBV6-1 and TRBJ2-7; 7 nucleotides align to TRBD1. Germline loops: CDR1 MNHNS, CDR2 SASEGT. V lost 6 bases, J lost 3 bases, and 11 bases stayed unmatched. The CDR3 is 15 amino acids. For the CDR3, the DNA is TGTGCCAGCAGCATGGGACAGTCCCCCTACTACGAGCAGTACTTC. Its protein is CASSMGQSPYYEQYF.

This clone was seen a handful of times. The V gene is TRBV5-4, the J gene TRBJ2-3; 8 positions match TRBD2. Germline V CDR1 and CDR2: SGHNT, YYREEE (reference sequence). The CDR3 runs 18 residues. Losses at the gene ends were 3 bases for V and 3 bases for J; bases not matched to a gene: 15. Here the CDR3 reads CASSSDTPGLARTDTQYF. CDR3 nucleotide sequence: TGTGCCAGCAGCTCGGACACCCCAGGACTAGCTAGGACAGATACGCAGTATTTT.

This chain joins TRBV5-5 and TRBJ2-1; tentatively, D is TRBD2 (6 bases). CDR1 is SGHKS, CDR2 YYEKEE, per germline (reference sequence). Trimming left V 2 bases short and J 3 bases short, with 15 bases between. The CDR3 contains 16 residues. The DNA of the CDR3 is TGTGCCAGCAGCTTTAATCCCGGGACTTTCTACAATGAGCAGTTCTTC. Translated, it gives CASSFNPGTFYNEQFF.

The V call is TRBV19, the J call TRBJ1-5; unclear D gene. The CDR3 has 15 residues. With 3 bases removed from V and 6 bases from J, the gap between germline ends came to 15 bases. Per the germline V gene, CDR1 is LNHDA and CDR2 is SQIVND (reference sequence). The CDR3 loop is CASSIGGHMSQPQHF. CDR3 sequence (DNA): TGTGCCAGTAGTATCGGAGGGCATATGTCTCAGCCCCAGCATTTT.

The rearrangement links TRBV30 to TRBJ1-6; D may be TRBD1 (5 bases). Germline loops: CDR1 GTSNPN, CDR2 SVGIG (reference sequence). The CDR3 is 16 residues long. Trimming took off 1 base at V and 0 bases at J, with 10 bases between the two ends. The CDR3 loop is CAWSGRQSSYNSPLHF. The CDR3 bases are TGTGCCTGGAGTGGAAGACAGAGCTCCTATAATTCACCCCTCCACTTT. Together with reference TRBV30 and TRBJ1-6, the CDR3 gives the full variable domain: SQTIHQWPATLVQPVGSPLSLECTVEGTSNPNLYWYRQAAGRGLQLLFYSVGIGQISSEVPQNLSASRPQDRQFILSSKKLLLSDSGFYLCAWSGRQSSYNSPLHFGNGTRLTVT.

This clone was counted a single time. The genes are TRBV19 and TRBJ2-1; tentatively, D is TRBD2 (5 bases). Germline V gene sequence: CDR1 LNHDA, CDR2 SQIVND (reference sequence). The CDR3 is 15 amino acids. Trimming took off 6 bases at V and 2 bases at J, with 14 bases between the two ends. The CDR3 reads CASSPTSSPYNEQFF. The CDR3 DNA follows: TGTGCCAGTAGCCCTACTAGTTCGCCCTACAATGAGCAGTTCTTC.

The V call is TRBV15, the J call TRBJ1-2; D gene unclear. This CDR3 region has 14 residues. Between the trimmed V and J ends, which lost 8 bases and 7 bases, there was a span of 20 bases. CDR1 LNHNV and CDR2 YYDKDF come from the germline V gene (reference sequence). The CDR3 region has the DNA TGTGCCACCGCGCAGGCGCCCCCTTCGCGTGGCTACACCTTC. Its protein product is CATAQAPPSRGYTF.

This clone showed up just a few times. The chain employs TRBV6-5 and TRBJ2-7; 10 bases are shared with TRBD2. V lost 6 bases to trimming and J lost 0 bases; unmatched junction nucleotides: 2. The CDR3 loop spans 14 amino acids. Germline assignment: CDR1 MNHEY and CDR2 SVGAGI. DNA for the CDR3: TGTGCCAGCAGGGGGACTAGCGCCTCCTACGAGCAGTACTTC. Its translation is CASRGTSASYEQYF.

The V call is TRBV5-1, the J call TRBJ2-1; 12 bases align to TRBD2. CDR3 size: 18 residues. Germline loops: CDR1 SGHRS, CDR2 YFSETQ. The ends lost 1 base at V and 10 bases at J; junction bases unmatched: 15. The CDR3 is CASSLSLAGGPVADEQFF. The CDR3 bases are TGCGCCAGCAGCTTGAGTCTAGCGGGAGGGCCGGTGGCGGACGAGCAGTTCTTC.

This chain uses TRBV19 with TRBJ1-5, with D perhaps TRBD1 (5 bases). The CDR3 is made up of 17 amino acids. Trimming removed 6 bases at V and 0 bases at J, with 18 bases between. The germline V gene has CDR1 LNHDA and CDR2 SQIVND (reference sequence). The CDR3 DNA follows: TGTGCCAGTAGGGAGACAGTCAGAGCTCTTAGCAATCAGCCCCAGCATTTT. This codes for CASRETVRALSNQPQHF.

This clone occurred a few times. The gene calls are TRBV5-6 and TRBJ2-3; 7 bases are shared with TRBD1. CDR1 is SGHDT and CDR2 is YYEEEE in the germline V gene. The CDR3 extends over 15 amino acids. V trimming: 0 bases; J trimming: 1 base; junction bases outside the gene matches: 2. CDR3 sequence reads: CASSLDRGGTDTQYF. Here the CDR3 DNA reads TGTGCCAGCAGCTTGGACAGGGGTGGCACAGATACGCAGTATTTT. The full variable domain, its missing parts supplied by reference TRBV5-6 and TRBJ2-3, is DAGVTQSPTHLIKTRGQQVTLRCSPKSGHDTVSWYQQALGQGPQFIFQYYEEEERQRGNFPDRFSGHQFPNYSSELNVNALLLGDSALYLCASSLDRGGTDTQYFGPGTRLTVL.

The CDR3 nucleotides are TGCGCCAGCAGCCAAGGACTAGCGGGAGGCGAGCAGTTCTTC. Amino acid sequence: CASSQGLAGGEQFF. The V call is TRBV4-3, the J call TRBJ2-1, with 13 nucleotides matching TRBD2. CDR1 is LGHNA, CDR2 YSLEER, per germline. This CDR3 region has 14 residues. V lost 1 base to trimming and J lost 10 bases; unmatched junction nucleotides: 1.

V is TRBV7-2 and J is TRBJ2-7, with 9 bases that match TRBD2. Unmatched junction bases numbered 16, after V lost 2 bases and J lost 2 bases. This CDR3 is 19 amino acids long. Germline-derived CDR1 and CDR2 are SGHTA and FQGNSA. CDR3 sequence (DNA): TGTGCCAGCAGCTTAACGAAGTCCCTGTTTAGCGGGAGTCCCTACGAGCAGTACTTC. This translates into CASSLTKSLFSGSPYEQYF.

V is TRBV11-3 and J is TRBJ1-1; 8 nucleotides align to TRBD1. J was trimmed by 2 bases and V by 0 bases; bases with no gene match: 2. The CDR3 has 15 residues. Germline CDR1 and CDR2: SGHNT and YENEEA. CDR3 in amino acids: CASSLEGQGNTEAFF. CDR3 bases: TGTGCCAGCAGCTTAGAAGGACAGGGTAACACTGAAGCTTTCTTT.

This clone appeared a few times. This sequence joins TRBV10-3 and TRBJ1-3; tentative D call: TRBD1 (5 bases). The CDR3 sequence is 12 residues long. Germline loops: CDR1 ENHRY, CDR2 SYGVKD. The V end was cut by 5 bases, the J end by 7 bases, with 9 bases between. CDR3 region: CAISTGTNTIYF. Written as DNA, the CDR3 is TGTGCCATCAGTACAGGCACTAACACCATATATTTT.

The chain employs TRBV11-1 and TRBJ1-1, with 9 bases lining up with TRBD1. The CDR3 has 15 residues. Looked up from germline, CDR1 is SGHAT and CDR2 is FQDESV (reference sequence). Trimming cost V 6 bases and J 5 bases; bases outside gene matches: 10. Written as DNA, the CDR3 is TGTGCCAGCAGTTACGACGGACAGGGGAGAACTGAAGCTTTCTTT. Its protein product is CASSYDGQGRTEAFF.

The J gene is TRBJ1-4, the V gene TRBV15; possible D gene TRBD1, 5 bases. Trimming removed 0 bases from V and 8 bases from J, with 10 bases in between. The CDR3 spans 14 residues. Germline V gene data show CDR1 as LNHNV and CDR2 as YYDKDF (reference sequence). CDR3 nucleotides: TGTGCCACCAGCAGAGATCGGGGGAGCGAAAAACTGTTTTTT. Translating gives CATSRDRGSEKLFF.

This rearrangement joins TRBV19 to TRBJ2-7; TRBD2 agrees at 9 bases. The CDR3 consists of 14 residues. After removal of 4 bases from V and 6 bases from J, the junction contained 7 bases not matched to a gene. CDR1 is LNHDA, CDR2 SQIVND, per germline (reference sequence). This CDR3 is CASSSGRAGGEQYF. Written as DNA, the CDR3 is TGTGCCAGTAGTAGCGGGAGGGCCGGTGGCGAGCAGTACTTC.